These 2 T cell receptor beta chains share one sample of origin, sequenced in a study of blood T cells in healthy people across ages. Together with a sample-barcoded 5' primer, a J-beta primer mix was included in a second PCR lasting roughly 6 to 12 cycles. TCRdb re-called the 5' RACE reads through MiXCR, storing one row per CDR3 protein. The repertoire consists of 1.5 million to 1.9 million distinct CDR3 sequences, with approximately 43% occurring once and the leading ten covering just over 4%. The sequenced sample consisted of blood. The receptors stem from a woman aged 18-29 years in good health.

J is TRBJ1-1 and V is TRBV20-1; D is unresolved. CDR3 length: 12 residues. Trimming took 6 bases from V and 5 from J, leaving 13 bases between them. Germline V CDR1 and CDR2: DFQATT, SNEGSKA (reference sequence). DNA of the CDR3: TGCAGTGCGCCCCATGGACGGACTGAAGCTTTCTTT. Translating it yields CSAPHGRTEAFF.

In regard to this clonotype: Germline is not matched at one junction end, which may reflect a read error. The V and J genes are TRBV20-1 and TRBJ2-1, with D unclear. Per germline, CDR1 DFQATT and CDR2 SNEGSKA (reference sequence). The CDR3 contains 13 residues. CDR3 in amino acids: CNAVRSSYNEQFF. In DNA form, the CDR3 reads TGCAATGCTGTCCGGAGCTCCTACAATGAGCAGTTCTTC.